The 30 T cell receptor beta chains presented below share a single source sample, sequenced in a study of cytomegalovirus exposure and HLA in healthy donors. It was with 60 Vbeta and 13 Jbeta primers that the PCR ran. Libraries were prepared by immunoSEQ multiplex PCR; TCRdb keeps only in-frame clonotypes and omits some of them. The sample consists of almost 200,000 clones, roughly 77% of them appearing once. Sequencing was done on a sample of PBMCs. Receptor source: a male donor in good health and CMV-seropositive.

This clone came up a few times. This sequence joins TRBV5-6 and TRBJ2-1; 10 nucleotides agree with TRBD2. CDR1 is SGHDT, CDR2 YYEEEE, per germline. The CDR3 sequence is 17 residues long. The ends lost 0 bases at V and 4 bases at J; junction bases unmatched: 7. In DNA form, the CDR3 reads TGTGCCAGCAGCTTGGAGGCTAGCGGGGGTGTTTACAATGAGCAGTTCTTC. Translating it yields CASSLEASGGVYNEQFF.

This rearrangement joins TRBV29-1 to TRBJ2-7, with 13 bases matching TRBD2. Germline V CDR1 and CDR2: SQVTM, ANQGSEA. The CDR3 has 13 amino acids. V dropped 6 bases and J dropped 7; count of bases not matched to a gene: 6. The CDR3 nucleotides are TGCAGCGTAGGGACTAGCGGGATCGGTGAGCAGTACTTC. Encoded protein: CSVGTSGIGEQYF.

This rearrangement joins TRBV28 to TRBJ2-1; 13 bases match TRBD2. V dropped 5 bases and J dropped 6; count of bases not matched to a gene: 4. Germline values: CDR1 MDHEN, CDR2 SYDVKM. CDR3 size: 15 residues. The DNA of the CDR3 is TGTGCCAGCAGTCCATGGACTAGCGGGAGCAATGAGCAGTTCTTC. It encodes CASSPWTSGSNEQFF.

CDR3 nucleotide sequence: TGTGCCAGCAGTTTGGACTCCAGGGGGAGACGGCAGGGCTACACCTTC. Its translation: CASSLDSRGRRQGYTF. The rearrangement links TRBV28 to TRBJ1-2; 7 nucleotides line up with TRBD1. In germline, CDR1 is MDHEN, CDR2 SYDVKM. The CDR3 loop spans 16 amino acids. The V segment lost 3 bases and the J segment 8 bases; nucleotides outside the gene matches: 15.

About this clone itself: Other nucleotide sequences from this sample produce the same CDR3. The rearrangement uses TRBV5-6 and TRBJ2-6, with D uncertain. The germline CDR1 and CDR2 sequences are SGHDT and YYEEEE. V was cut by 1 base and J by 2 bases, with 7 bases left in between. This CDR3 is built from 15 residues. The CDR3 loop is CASSLSSAGANVLTF. Written as DNA, the CDR3 is TGTGCCAGCAGCTTGTCCTCGGCTGGGGCCAACGTCCTGACTTTC.

The chain is built from TRBV19 and TRBJ2-1; no clear D. V lost 0 bases and J 0 bases, leaving 9 bases between the germline ends. Germline assignment: CDR1 LNHDA and CDR2 SQIVND (reference sequence). The CDR3 totals 16 residues. CDR3 loop: CASSIDMAGSYNEQFF. Here the CDR3 DNA reads TGTGCCAGTAGTATAGATATGGCAGGCTCCTACAATGAGCAGTTCTTC.

This clone was counted a few times. V usage is TRBV9 and J usage is TRBJ1-5; D gene uncertain. This CDR3 spans 13 amino acids. V was pared by 0 bases and J by 3 bases, with 4 bases between. Looked up from germline, CDR1 is SGDLS and CDR2 is YYNGEE. The CDR3, as DNA: TGTGCCAGCAGCGTAGACATCAATCAGCCCCAGCATTTT. It yields the protein CASSVDINQPQHF. The complete variable domain, with remaining parts taken from reference TRBV9 and TRBJ1-5, reads DSGVTQTPKHLITATGQRVTLRCSPRSGDLSVYWYQQSLDQGLQFLIQYYNGEERAKGNILERFSAQQFPDLHSELNLSSLELGDSALYFCASSVDINQPQHFGDGTRLSIL.

This clone has only one observation. This chain links TRBV29-1 with TRBJ2-7; 10 bases agree with TRBD1. The V gene end was trimmed by 6 bases and the J gene end by 5 bases; junction bases not matched to a gene: 16. This CDR3 is 16 amino acids long. Germline CDR1 SQVTM, CDR2 ANQGSEA. The CDR3 nucleotides are TGCAGCGTCCTCAGCCCCCAGGACAGGGGGAATAACGAGCAGTACTTC. Translating gives CSVLSPQDRGNNEQYF.

This clone has only a few counts. This sequence joins TRBV14 and TRBJ2-5, with D tentatively TRBD1 (5 bases). This CDR3 is 18 amino acids long. V lost 0 bases and J lost 5, with 22 bases in between. Germline CDR1 reads SGHDN; CDR2 reads FVKESK. CDR3 bases: TGTGCCAGCAGCCAAGAGCATGAGGCCAGGGTTGGGTTGGAGACCCAGTACTTC. As protein: CASSQEHEARVGLETQYF.

The chain joins TRBV6-6 to TRBJ2-1; a possible D gene is TRBD2 (6 bases). The germline V gene encodes CDR1 MNHNY and CDR2 SVGAGI (reference sequence). This CDR3 has 13 amino acids. The germline V and J ends were trimmed by 10 bases and 3 bases, with 13 bases remaining between them. The CDR3 loop reads CATKEGGYNEQFF. CDR3 sequence (DNA): TGTGCCACAAAGGAGGGCGGCTACAATGAGCAGTTCTTC.

The gene calls are TRBV5-1 and TRBJ2-5; TRBD2 matches at 8 bases. CDR1 is SGHRS, CDR2 YFSETQ, per germline. This CDR3 contains 17 residues. Losses at the gene ends were 4 bases for V and 4 bases for J; bases not matched to a gene: 15. The CDR3 region has the DNA TGCGCCAGCAGCCGAGGTGGATCCAGCGGGGGCTCAGAGACCCAGTACTTC. This gives the protein CASSRGGSSGGSETQYF.

This chain joins TRBV7-2 and TRBJ1-1, with a possible D match to TRBD1 (5 bases). Trimming cost V 2 bases and J 4 bases, with 14 bases left between them. The germline V gene encodes CDR1 SGHTA and CDR2 FQGNSA. The CDR3 length is 15 residues. CDR3 DNA sequence: TGTGCCAGCAGCTTACTGGGAACAGGCTCCACTGAAGCTTTCTTT. Its translation: CASSLLGTGSTEAFF.

The chain couples TRBV5-6 to TRBJ1-5; D may be TRBD1 (5 bases). CDR1 and CDR2 (germline): SGHDT, YYEEEE. Trimming left V 4 bases short and J 6 bases short, with 11 bases between. The CDR3 extends over 13 amino acids. The CDR3 DNA is TGTGCCAGCAGCATTGGGAGGGGTCAGCCCCAGCATTTT. Protein: CASSIGRGQPQHF.

The rearrangement links TRBV19 to TRBJ2-1, with D tentatively TRBD1 (6 bases). Trimming took 7 bases from V and 8 from J, leaving 15 bases between them. The CDR3 loop spans 13 amino acids. CDR1 and CDR2 from the germline V gene are LNHDA and SQIVND (reference sequence). The CDR3 DNA follows: TGTGCCAGTACAGGGGTCCCGTATCATGAGCAGTTCTTC. It encodes CASTGVPYHEQFF.

V is TRBV6-5 and J is TRBJ1-2, with 8 bases identical to TRBD1. Germline loops: CDR1 MNHEY, CDR2 SVGAGI. Losses at the gene ends were 6 bases for V and 8 bases for J; bases not matched to a gene: 5. The CDR3 totals 12 residues. This CDR3 is CASSPGQGGYTF. In DNA, the CDR3 is TGTGCCAGCAGCCCTGGACAGGGAGGCTACACCTTC.

The gene calls are TRBV6-6 and TRBJ2-7; 11 bases map to TRBD2. The CDR3 is 15 residues long. The germline CDR1 and CDR2 sequences are MNHNY and SVGAGI (reference sequence). Germline trimming cut 5 bases from V and 4 bases from J; bases unmatched to any gene: 7. For the CDR3, the DNA is TGTGCCAGCAGTGATATAGCGGGGGGGACTTACGAGCAGTACTTC. This gives the protein CASSDIAGGTYEQYF.

This clone was picked up one time. The genes are TRBV7-2 and TRBJ2-3; tentatively, D is TRBD2 (6 bases). CDR1 and CDR2 from the germline V gene are SGHTA and FQGNSA. V was trimmed by 6 bases and J by 0 bases, leaving 10 bases between them. The CDR3 has 14 amino acids. CDR3: CASRPGTSTDTQYF. The CDR3 nucleotides are TGTGCCAGCAGACCCGGGACTAGCACAGATACGCAGTATTTT.

The V call is TRBV28, the J call TRBJ1-2, with 9 nucleotides matching TRBD1. CDR3 length: 13 amino acids. J was trimmed by 8 bases and V by 6 bases; bases with no gene match: 7. The germline CDR1 and CDR2 sequences are MDHEN and SYDVKM. The CDR3 region has the DNA TGTGCCAGCAGCCAACAGGGGGCAGGAGGCTACACCTTC. Encoded protein: CASSQQGAGGYTF.

As to this clone: A read error may produce the germline difference seen at one junction end. The chain combines TRBV7-9 with TRBJ1-2; 9 bases are shared with TRBD1. The CDR3 loop spans 15 amino acids. The germline V gene has CDR1 SEHNR and CDR2 FQNEAQ (reference sequence). The CDR3 reads CSSSLGGTGFFGYTF. CDR3 DNA sequence: TGTTCCAGCAGCTTAGGAGGGACAGGGTTTTTTGGCTACACCTTC.

This chain links TRBV7-2 with TRBJ1-6; TRBD1 aligns across 8 bases. J was trimmed by 6 bases and V by 3 bases; bases with no gene match: 10. The CDR3 runs 17 residues. CDR1 and CDR2 from the germline V gene are SGHTA and FQGNSA. CDR3 DNA sequence: TGTGCCAGCAGCTTCCGGGGACAGGTTGGGGGTAATTCACCCCTCCACTTT. Its protein product is CASSFRGQVGGNSPLHF.

This clone was picked up a small number of times. The chain uses TRBV6-4 and TRBJ1-2; maybe TRBD1 (5 bases). Germline CDR1 is MRHNA and CDR2 is SNTAGT. V dropped 8 bases and J dropped 1 base, with 8 bases sitting between them. This CDR3 contains 12 residues. The CDR3 DNA sequence: TGTGCCAGCTGGGGGGTTAACTATGGCTACACCTTC. This translates into CASWGVNYGYTF.

The genes are TRBV7-2 and TRBJ2-7, with 8 bases identical to TRBD1. The V gene end was trimmed by 6 bases and the J gene end by 6 bases; junction bases not matched to a gene: 7. Germline assignment: CDR1 SGHTA and CDR2 FQGNSA. CDR3 length: 13 residues. The CDR3 bases are TGTGCCAGCAGGTACGGACAGGGAGGCGAGCAGTACTTC. Protein product: CASRYGQGGEQYF.

The gene calls are TRBV6-4 and TRBJ1-1; 9 nucleotides line up with TRBD1. The V gene end was trimmed by 6 bases and the J gene end by 7 bases; junction bases not matched to a gene: 0. The germline gives CDR1 MRHNA, CDR2 SNTAGT. CDR3 length equals 11 residues. CDR3 protein: CASRGQGEAFF. The CDR3 DNA follows: TGTGCCAGCAGGGGACAGGGTGAAGCTTTCTTT.

The rearrangement links TRBV7-6 to TRBJ1-2; 9 bases are a match to TRBD1. After removal of 4 bases from V and 6 bases from J, the junction contained 6 bases not matched to a gene. CDR3 length equals 14 residues. Germline assignment: CDR1 SGHVS and CDR2 FNYEAQ. The CDR3 DNA follows: TGTGCCAGCAGCTATAGGGACAGGGAGGATGGCTACACCTTC. Its protein product is CASSYRDREDGYTF.

The CDR3 DNA sequence: TGTGCCAGCAGCTTAGGGGGGGGCCCACTCACTGGGGCCAACGTCCTGACTTTC. Translating it yields CASSLGGGPLTGANVLTF. The genes are TRBV7-2 and TRBJ2-6, with D maybe TRBD2 (7 bases). Trimming pared 1 base from V and 2 bases from J, leaving 15 bases between. The germline V gene has CDR1 SGHTA and CDR2 FQGNSA. This CDR3 contains 18 residues.

In this sample, this clone turned up a few times. The V and J genes are TRBV25-1 and TRBJ1-2; 8 bases agree with TRBD1. Germline V lookup: CDR1 MGHDK, CDR2 SYGVNS. Unmatched junction bases numbered 6, after V lost 6 bases and J lost 6 bases. This CDR3 comprises 13 residues. The CDR3 DNA reads as TGTGCCAGCAGGCAGGACAGGGCTGATGGCTACACCTTC. Its translation: CASRQDRADGYTF.

The chain carries TRBV5-6 and TRBJ1-2; D unclear. In germline, CDR1 is SGHDT, CDR2 YYEEEE. The CDR3 contains 14 residues. The V gene lost 0 bases and the J gene lost 3 bases, with 9 bases spanning the gap. The CDR3 sequence is CASSLGRIDYGYTF. DNA for the CDR3: TGTGCCAGCAGCTTGGGGAGGATCGACTATGGCTACACCTTC. The whole variable domain, remainder taken from reference TRBV5-6 and TRBJ1-2, is DAGVTQSPTHLIKTRGQQVTLRCSPKSGHDTVSWYQQALGQGPQFIFQYYEEEERQRGNFPDRFSGHQFPNYSSELNVNALLLGDSALYLCASSLGRIDYGYTFGSGTRLTVV.

The chain uses TRBV7-9 and TRBJ2-3; TRBD2 is a possible D gene (6 bases). The CDR3 has 14 amino acids. The V and J ends lost 1 base and 6 bases respectively, with 11 bases between them. CDR1 and CDR2 (germline): SEHNR, FQNEAQ (reference sequence). CDR3 region: CASSLVGGLDTQYF. The CDR3 coding sequence is TGTGCCAGCAGCTTAGTGGGAGGTTTGGATACGCAGTATTTT.

This sequence joins TRBV5-1 and TRBJ1-2; possible D gene TRBD1, 5 bases. Trimming took off 4 bases at V and 2 bases at J, with 12 bases between the two ends. The germline gives CDR1 SGHRS, CDR2 YFSETQ. There are 14 residues in the CDR3. CDR3 bases: TGCGCCAGCAGCCCCGACAGACAAAACTATGGCTACACCTTC. Translating it yields CASSPDRQNYGYTF. The complete variable domain, with remaining parts taken from reference TRBV5-1 and TRBJ1-2, reads KAGVTQTPRYLIKTRGQQVTLSCSPISGHRSVSWYQQTPGQGLQFLFEYFSETQRNKGNFPGRFSGRQFSNSRSEMNVSTLELGDSALYLCASSPDRQNYGYTFGSGTRLTVV.

The gene calls are TRBV6-5 and TRBJ2-7, with 7 bases matching TRBD1. Germline V gives CDR1 MNHEY, CDR2 SVGAGI. The CDR3 sequence is 14 residues long. V dropped 0 bases and J dropped 3; count of bases not matched to a gene: 2. The CDR3 nucleotides read TGTGCCAGCAGTTACTCGACAGGGTACTACGAGCAGTACTTC. Its translation is CASSYSTGYYEQYF.